This T cell receptor (beta chain) was documented in a study of T cells after yellow fever vaccination. This clonotype has only a few counts. Its antigen is unidentified. Researchers made TCR cDNA using 5'RACE template switching, and this step added a universal primer site and UMIs. TCRdb analysed the 5' RACE reads with MiXCR anew, one entry per CDR3 protein. The sample lists around 67,000 distinct CDR3 sequences; approximately 7% were seen once. Points from the study as a whole: Post-booster reappearance was seen for most primary-vaccination clones (around 97% CD4, around 90% CD8). High-abundance clonotypes from the bulk population could contaminate FACS-sorted repertoires.

Trimming pared 1 base from V and 9 bases from J, leaving 10 bases between. The CDR3 loop spans 14 amino acids. The germline V gene has CDR1 SGHTA and CDR2 FQGNSA. This chain joins TRBV7-2 and TRBJ1-6; D is undetermined. The specimen comprised CD8+ T cells sorted from PBMCs, sampled less than 6 days after the first yellow fever vaccination. This clonotype was obtained from a man younger than 35 who received the YFV17D yellow fever vaccine. The CDR3 region is CASSLGVTGSPLHF. Here the CDR3 DNA reads TGTGCCAGCAGCTTAGGGGTAACTGGTTCACCCCTCCACTTT.